This T cell receptor beta chain was sequenced for a study of monozygotic twins with inflammatory bowel disease. UMIs containing a 6-nucleotide sample barcode were added via template switching. With roughly 17 and 9 cycles respectively, two nested PCRs were carried out on TCRalpha and TCRbeta cDNA. No DNA is given; TCRdb re-called the 5' RACE reads and lists each CDR3 protein once. This listing includes around 380,000 distinct CDR3 sequences. With respect to this clonotype: Its target is not known.

Study results and limitations: Treatment differences in immunosuppression may have added variability to the repertoires of patients. Discordant twins had repertoire similarity that did not differ from that of concordant twins, possibly from limited power.

Per germline, CDR1 SNHLY and CDR2 FYNNEI. The CDR3 consists of 12 residues. The origin of this receptor is a human donor with ulcerative colitis or Crohn's disease, or a healthy co-twin of an affected twin (not recorded which). Sequenced sample: blood. The chain joins TRBV2 to TRBJ2-4; TCRdb names TRBD1, which stays unverified in the absence of DNA. The CDR3 sequence is CASLGQGLIQYF. Using reference TRBV2 and TRBJ2-4 for the parts outside the CDR3, the full variable domain is EPEVTQTPSHQVTQMGQEVILRCVPISNHLYFYWYRQILGQKVEFLVSFYNNEISEKSEIFDDQFSVERPDGSNFTLKIRSTKLEDSAMYFCASLGQGLIQYFGAGTRLSVL.